Listed here is a single TCR beta chain. The data stem from a study of shared clonotypes between healthy human individuals. Memory CD4+ cells were the fraction left after CD45RA+ naive selection. V was pared by 3 bases and J by 3 bases, with 12 bases between. The CDR3 has 14 amino acids. Germline V CDR1 and CDR2: SGHNT, YYREEE (reference sequence). Evenly divided among several immunoSEQ plates was the genomic DNA of each subset. The table came from immunoSEQ multiplex PCR; TCRdb's copy has only in-frame clones and leaves some out. The sample contains roughly 2 million clones, approximately 96% of which appear only once.

The J gene is TRBJ1-2, the V gene TRBV5-4; D might be TRBD1 (6 bases). Source material: naive CD4+ T cells sorted from blood. The subset is: CD45RA+ positively selected. The clonotype originates from a man aged 18-30 years in good health. For the CDR3, the DNA is TGTGCCAGCAGCTCACAGGGCCTCGACTATGGCTACACCTTC. Its protein product is CASSSQGLDYGYTF.